The TCR beta chain under discussion was sequenced for a study of cytomegalovirus exposure and HLA in healthy donors. The CDR3 covers 14 residues. With V trimmed by 3 bases and J by 2 bases, 3 bases remained unmatched. The germline CDR1 and CDR2 sequences are GTSNPN and SVGIG (reference sequence). General study points: CMV antigen specificity of a few CMV-associated chains was confirmed in vitro.

Remarks on this clone: Its antigen is currently unknown.

Profiling relied on immunoSEQ multiplex PCR, and the TCRdb table lists in-frame clones only, not all of them. Of 220,000 or so clones listed, about nine tenths are singletons. The rearrangement uses TRBV30 and TRBJ1-3; the match to TRBD1 covers 8 bases. The TCR sequence derives from a woman between 18 and 29 years old in good health and CMV-seropositive. The source material was PBMCs. CDR3 coding DNA: TGTGCCTGGAGATCACAGGGGGCTGGAAACACCATATATTTT. It translates to CAWRSQGAGNTIYF.